This TCR beta chain was profiled in a study of cytomegalovirus exposure and HLA in healthy donors. This clone is a singleton in its sample. CDR3 length: 12 amino acids. Germline CDR1 and CDR2: KGHSH and LQKENI. Trimming took 3 bases from V and 9 from J, leaving 10 bases between them. The PCR had 60 Vbeta and 13 Jbeta primers. The assay was immunoSEQ multiplex PCR, and TCRdb's table has in-frame clones only and misses some. The data contain some 84,000 clones, more than 70% of them singletons. The V and J genes are TRBV18 and TRBJ2-3; D possibly corresponds to TRBD1 (5 bases). The source is a male donor in good health and CMV-seropositive. The source material was PBMCs. In DNA form, the CDR3 reads TGTGCCAGCTCACCCCCAGGGAACACGCAGTATTTT. It is translated as CASSPPGNTQYF.